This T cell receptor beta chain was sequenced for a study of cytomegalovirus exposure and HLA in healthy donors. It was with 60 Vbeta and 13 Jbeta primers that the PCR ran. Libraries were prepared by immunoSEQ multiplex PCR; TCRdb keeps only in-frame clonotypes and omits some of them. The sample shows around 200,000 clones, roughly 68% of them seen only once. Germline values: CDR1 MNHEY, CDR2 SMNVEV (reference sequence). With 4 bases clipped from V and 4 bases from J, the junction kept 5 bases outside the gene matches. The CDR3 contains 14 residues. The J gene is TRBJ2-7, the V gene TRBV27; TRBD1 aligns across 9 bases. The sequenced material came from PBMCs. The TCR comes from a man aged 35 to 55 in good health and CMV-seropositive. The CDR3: CASSWTGDVYEQYF. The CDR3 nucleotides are TGTGCCAGCAGTTGGACAGGGGACGTATACGAGCAGTACTTC.